This entry is about one T cell receptor beta chain. V gave up 3 bases and J gave up 1 base, with 9 bases separating them. The CDR3 has 15 amino acids. Per germline, CDR1 KGHDR and CDR2 SFDVKD. In the original workflow: Estimates of nucleated cell counts were drawn from the amplification of reference gene primers. Data came from immunoSEQ multiplex PCR; TCRdb stores just in-frame clones and leaves some out. V and J calls and clone size come straight from that table; D and trimming were deduced from the DNA. The table records around 160,000 clones, roughly four fifths of them present only once. The entry originates in a study of blood T cell repertoires in COVID-19. Turning to the study itself: From T cells, B-cell-depleted T cells, or PBMCs came the material, which was cDNA or gDNA.

Sequenced material: peripheral blood. This TCR derives from a woman of 80 years or more with acute or convalescent COVID-19. The chain uses TRBV24-1 and TRBJ1-3; D gene ambiguous. The CDR3 DNA reads TGTGCCACCAGTGATCCCCACAGATCTGGAAACACCATATATTTT. It codes for CATSDPHRSGNTIYF.